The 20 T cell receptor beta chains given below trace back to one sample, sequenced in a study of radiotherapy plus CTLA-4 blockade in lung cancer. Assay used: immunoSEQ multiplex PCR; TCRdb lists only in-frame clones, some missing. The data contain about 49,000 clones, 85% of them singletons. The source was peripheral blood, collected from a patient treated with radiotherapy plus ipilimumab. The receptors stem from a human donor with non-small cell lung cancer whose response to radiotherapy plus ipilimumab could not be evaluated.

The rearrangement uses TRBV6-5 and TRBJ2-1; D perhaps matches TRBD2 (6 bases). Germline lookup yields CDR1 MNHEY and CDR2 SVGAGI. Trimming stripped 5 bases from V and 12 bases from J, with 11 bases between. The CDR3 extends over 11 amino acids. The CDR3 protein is CASSEAGRQFF. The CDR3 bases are TGTGCCAGCAGTGAAGCCGGGAGGCAGTTCTTC.

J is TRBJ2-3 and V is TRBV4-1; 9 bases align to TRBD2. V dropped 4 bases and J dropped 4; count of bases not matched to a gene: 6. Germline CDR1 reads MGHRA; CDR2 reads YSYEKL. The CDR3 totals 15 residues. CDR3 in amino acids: CASSRIAGVSDTQYF. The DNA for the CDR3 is TGCGCCAGCAGCCGGATAGCGGGAGTGTCAGATACGCAGTATTTT.

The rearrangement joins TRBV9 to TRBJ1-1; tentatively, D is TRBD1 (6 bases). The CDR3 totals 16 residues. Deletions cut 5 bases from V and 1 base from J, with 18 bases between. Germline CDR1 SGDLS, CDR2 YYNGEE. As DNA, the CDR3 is TGTGCCAGCAGTTCGAGCGGACAGCGACGGAACACTGAAGCTTTCTTT. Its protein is CASSSSGQRRNTEAFF.

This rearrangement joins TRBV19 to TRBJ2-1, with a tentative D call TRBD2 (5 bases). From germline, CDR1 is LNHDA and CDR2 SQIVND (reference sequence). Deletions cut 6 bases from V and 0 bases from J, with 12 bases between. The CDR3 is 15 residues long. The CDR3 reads CASRLVSGSYNEQFF. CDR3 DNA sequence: TGTGCCAGTAGACTCGTAAGCGGCTCCTACAATGAGCAGTTCTTC. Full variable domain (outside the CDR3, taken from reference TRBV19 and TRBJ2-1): DGGITQSPKYLFRKEGQNVTLSCEQNLNHDAMYWYRQDPGQGLRLIYYSQIVNDFQKGDIAEGYSVSREKKESFPLTVTSAQKNPTAFYLCASRLVSGSYNEQFFGPGTRLTVL.

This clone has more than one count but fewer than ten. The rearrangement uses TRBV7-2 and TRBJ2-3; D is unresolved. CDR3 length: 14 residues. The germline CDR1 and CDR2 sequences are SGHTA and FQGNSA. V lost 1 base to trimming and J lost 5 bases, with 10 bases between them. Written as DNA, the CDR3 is TGTGCCAGCAGCTTAGTTACATCGCAAGATACGCAGTATTTT. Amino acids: CASSLVTSQDTQYF.

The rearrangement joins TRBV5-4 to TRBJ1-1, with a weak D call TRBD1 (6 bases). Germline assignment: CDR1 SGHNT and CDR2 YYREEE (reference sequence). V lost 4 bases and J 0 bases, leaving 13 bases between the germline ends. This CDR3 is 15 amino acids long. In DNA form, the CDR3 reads TGTGCCAGCAGCGTAGGGGGAACGCTGAACACTGAAGCTTTCTTT. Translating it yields CASSVGGTLNTEAFF.

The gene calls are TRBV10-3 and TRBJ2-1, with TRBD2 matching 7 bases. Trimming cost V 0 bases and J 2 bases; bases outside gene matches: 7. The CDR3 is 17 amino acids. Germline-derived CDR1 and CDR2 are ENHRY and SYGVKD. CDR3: CAISESSKRETYNEQFF. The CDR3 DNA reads TGTGCCATCAGTGAGTCCTCTAAGCGGGAAACCTACAATGAGCAGTTCTTC.

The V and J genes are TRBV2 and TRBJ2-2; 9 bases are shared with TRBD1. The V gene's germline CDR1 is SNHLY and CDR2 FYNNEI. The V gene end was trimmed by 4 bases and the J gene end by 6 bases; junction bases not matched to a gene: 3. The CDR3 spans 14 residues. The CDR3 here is CASSVTGGPGELFF. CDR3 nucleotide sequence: TGTGCCAGCAGTGTGACAGGGGGTCCCGGGGAGCTGTTTTTT.

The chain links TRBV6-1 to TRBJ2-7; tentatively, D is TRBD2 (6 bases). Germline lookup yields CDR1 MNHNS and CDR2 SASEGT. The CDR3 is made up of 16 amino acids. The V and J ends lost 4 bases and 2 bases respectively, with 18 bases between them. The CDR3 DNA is TGTGCCAGCAGTGCGGTAAGCCCCGGGGGAGCCTACGAGCAGTACTTC. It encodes CASSAVSPGGAYEQYF.

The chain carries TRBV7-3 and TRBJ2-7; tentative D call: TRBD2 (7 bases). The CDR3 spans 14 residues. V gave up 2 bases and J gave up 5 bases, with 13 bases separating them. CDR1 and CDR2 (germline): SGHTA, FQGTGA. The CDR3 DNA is TGTGCCAGCAGCTTAGATCTAGGGGGGGACGAGCAGTACTTC. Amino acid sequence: CASSLDLGGDEQYF.

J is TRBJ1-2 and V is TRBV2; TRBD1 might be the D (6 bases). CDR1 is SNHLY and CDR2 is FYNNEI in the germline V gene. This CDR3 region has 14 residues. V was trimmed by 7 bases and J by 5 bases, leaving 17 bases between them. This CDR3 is CASIRTAGSYGYTF. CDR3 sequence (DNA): TGTGCCAGCATTAGGACAGCCGGTTCATATGGCTACACCTTC.

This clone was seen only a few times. CDR3 in DNA: TGTGCCAGCAGCTTAGATCCCCGGAGCTCGCAGTACTTC. It specifies CASSLDPRSSQYF. V and J are TRBV5-6 and TRBJ2-7; D unresolved. Trimming stripped 2 bases from V and 9 bases from J, with 15 bases between. Germline V gene sequence: CDR1 SGHDT, CDR2 YYEEEE. CDR3 size: 13 residues.

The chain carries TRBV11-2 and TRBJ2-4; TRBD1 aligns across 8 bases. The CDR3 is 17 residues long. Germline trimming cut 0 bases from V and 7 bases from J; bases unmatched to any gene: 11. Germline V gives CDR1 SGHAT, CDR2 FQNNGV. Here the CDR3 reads CASSLDAGQGRENIQYF. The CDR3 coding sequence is TGTGCCAGCAGCTTAGATGCCGGACAGGGAAGGGAGAACATTCAGTACTTC.

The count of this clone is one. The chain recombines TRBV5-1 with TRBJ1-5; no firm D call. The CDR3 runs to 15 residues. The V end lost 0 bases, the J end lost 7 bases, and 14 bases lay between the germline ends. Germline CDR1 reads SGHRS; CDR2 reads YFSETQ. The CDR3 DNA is TGCGCCAGCAGCTTGGCCGCAGTGTTAATACAGCCCCAGCATTTT. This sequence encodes CASSLAAVLIQPQHF.

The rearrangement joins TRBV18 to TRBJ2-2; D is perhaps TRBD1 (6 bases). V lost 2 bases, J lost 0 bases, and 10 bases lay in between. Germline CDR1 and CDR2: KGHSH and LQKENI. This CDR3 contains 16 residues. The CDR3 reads CASSPYRAANTGELFF. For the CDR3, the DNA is TGTGCCAGCTCACCATACAGGGCCGCGAACACCGGGGAGCTGTTTTTT. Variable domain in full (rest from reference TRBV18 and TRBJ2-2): NAGVMQNPRHLVRRRGQEARLRCSPMKGHSHVYWYRQLPEEGLKFMVYLQKENIIDESGMPKERFSAEFPKEGPSILRIQQVVRGDSAAYFCASSPYRAANTGELFFGEGSRLTVL.

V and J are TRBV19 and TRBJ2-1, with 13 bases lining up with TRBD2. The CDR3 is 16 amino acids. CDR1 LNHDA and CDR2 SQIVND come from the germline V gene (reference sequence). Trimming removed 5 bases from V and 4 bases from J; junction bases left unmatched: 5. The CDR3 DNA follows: TGTGCCAGTAGTGGACTAGCGGGGGCTATATACAATGAGCAGTTCTTC. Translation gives CASSGLAGAIYNEQFF.

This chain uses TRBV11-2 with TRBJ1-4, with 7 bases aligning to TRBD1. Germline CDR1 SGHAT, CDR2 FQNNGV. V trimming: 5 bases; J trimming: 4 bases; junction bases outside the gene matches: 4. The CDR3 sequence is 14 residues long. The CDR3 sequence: CASSATGINEKLFF. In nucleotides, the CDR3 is TGTGCCAGCAGCGCGACAGGGATTAATGAAAAACTGTTTTTT.

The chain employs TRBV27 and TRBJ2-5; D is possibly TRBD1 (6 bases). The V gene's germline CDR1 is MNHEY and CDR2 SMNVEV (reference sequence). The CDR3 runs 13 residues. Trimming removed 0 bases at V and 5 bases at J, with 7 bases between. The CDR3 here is CASSLSRGETQYF. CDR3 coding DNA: TGTGCCAGCAGTTTATCGAGGGGGGAGACCCAGTACTTC.

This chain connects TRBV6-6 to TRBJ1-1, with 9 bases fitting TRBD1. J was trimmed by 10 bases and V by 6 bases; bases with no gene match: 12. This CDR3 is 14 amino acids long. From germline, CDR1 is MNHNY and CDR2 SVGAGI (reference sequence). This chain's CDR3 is CASSTTPGQGRAFF. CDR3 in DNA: TGTGCCAGCAGCACTACTCCGGGACAGGGACGAGCTTTCTTT.

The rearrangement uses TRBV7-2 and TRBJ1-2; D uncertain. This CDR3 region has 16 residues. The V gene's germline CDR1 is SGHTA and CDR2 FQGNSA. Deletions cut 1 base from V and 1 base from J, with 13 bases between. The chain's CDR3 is CASSLVGTDYNYGYTF. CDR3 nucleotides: TGTGCCAGCAGCTTAGTAGGAACAGACTATAACTATGGCTACACCTTC.